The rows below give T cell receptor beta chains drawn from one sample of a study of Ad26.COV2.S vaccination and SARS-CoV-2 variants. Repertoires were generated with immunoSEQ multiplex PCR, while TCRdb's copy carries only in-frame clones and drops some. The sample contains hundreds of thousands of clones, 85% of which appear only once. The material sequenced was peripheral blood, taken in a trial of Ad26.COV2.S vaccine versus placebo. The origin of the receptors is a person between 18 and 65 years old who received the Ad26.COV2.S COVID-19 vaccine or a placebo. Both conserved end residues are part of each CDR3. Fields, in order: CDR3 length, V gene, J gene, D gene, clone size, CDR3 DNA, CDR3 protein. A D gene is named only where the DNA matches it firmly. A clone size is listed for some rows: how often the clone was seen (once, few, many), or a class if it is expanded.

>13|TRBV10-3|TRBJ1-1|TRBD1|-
TGTGCCACTGCGGACAGGGAACTTACTGAAGCTTTCTTT
CATADRELTEAFF
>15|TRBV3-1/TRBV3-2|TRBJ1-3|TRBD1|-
TGTGCCAGCAGCCAAGACGACAGGGCTGGAAACACCATATATTTT
CASSQDDRAGNTIYF
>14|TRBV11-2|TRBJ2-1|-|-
TGTGCCAGCAGCTTAGACGTCGCCGGGGATGAGCAGTTCTTC
CASSLDVAGDEQFF
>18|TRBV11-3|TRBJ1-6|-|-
TGTGCCAGCAGCTTAGATCGAAGGGAAAGCTCCTATAATTCACCCCTCCACTTT
CASSLDRRESSYNSPLHF
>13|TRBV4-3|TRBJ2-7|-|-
TGCGCCAGCAGCCACATGGGGGTCAACGAGCAGTACTTC
CASSHMGVNEQYF
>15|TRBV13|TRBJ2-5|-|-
TGTGCCAGCAGCTTATTAGTCAGGGACCAAGAGACCCAGTACTTC
CASSLLVRDQETQYF
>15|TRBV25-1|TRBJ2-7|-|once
TGTGCCAGCAGTGACCGCCGGGGTTCGCTTCACGAGCAGTACTTC
CASSDRRGSLHEQYF
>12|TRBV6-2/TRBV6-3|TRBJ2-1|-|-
TGTGCCAGCCGCCGCGAGGAGGGTGAGCAGTTCTTC
CASRREEGEQFF
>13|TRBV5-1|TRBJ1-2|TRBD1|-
TGCGCCAGCAGCGAGGGACAGGGGGATGGCTACACCTTC
CASSEGQGDGYTF
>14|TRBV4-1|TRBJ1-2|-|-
TGCGCCAGCAGCCGCTACGGGACTGTGGATGGCTACACCTTC
CASSRYGTVDGYTF
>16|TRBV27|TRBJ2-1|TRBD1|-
TGTGCCAGCAGTTTGGTTTCGGGACAGTCCTACAATGAGCAGTTCTTC
CASSLVSGQSYNEQFF
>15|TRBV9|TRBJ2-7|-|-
TGTGCCAGCAGCGTAGAAGGTAGGGGGGGTTACGAGCAGTACTTC
CASSVEGRGGYEQYF
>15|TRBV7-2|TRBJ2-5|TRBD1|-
TGTGCCAGCAGGGGACAGGGGGCGGGGGTTGAGACCCAGTACTTC
CASRGQGAGVETQYF
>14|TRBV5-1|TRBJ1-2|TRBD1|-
TGCGCCAGCAGATCGGAAGACAGGGTCTATGGCTACACCTTC
CASRSEDRVYGYTF
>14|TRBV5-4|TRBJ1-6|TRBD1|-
TGTGCCAGCAGCTCCCGGGACAGTTATTCACCCCTCCACTTT
CASSSRDSYSPLHF
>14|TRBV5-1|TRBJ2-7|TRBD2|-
TGCGCCAGCAGTAGCGGGCTTCCCCCTTACGAGCAGTACTTC
CASSSGLPPYEQYF
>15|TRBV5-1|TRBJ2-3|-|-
TGCGCCAGCAGCTTGGAGCAGCCTCCGACAGATACGCAGTATTTT
CASSLEQPPTDTQYF
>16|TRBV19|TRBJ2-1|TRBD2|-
TGTGCCAGTAGCCTACTAGCGGTGAGCTCCTACAATGAGCAGTTCTTC
CASSLLAVSSYNEQFF
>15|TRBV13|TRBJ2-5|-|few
TGTGCCAGCAGCCCACGGGGGCTAGGGCAAGAGACCCAGTACTTC
CASSPRGLGQETQYF
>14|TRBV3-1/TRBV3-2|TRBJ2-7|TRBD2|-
TGTGCCAGCAGCCTGCCGGGACTAGCTAGCGAGCAGTACTTC
CASSLPGLASEQYF
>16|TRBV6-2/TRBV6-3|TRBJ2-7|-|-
TGTGCCAGCAGTTCTTACCGGACCCCTACCACCTACGAGCAGTACTTC
CASSSYRTPTTYEQYF
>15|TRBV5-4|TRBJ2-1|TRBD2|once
TGTGCCAGCAGCTTAGGGCGGGAGAGCTACAATGAGCAGTTCTTC
CASSLGRESYNEQFF
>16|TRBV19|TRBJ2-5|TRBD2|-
TGTGCCAGTAGTATATGGCCTAGCGGGGGGGAAGAGACCCAGTACTTC
CASSIWPSGGEETQYF
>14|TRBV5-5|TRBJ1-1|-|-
TGTGCCAGCATTTTTTCATCCATGAACACTGAAGCTTTCTTT
CASIFSSMNTEAFF
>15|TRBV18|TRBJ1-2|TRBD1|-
TGTGCCAGCTCGGAATCGGACAGGGGCGGATTAAGCTACACCTTC
CASSESDRGGLSYTF
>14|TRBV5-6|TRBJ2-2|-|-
TGTGCCAGCAGCCAGACAGGACTCCCCGGGGAGCTGTTTTTT
CASSQTGLPGELFF
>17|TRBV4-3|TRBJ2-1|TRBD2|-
TGCGCCAGCAGCCAAGACTCGGCTAGCGGGGGCCTCAATGAGCAGTTCTTC
CASSQDSASGGLNEQFF
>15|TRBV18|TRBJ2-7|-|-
TGTGCCAGCTCACCACTCTTGGGCAGCTCCTACGAGCAGTACTTC
CASSPLLGSSYEQYF
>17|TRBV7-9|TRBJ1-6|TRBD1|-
TGTGCCAGCAGCTTAGACGGACAGGGTCTGGGGAATTCACCCCTCCACTTT
CASSLDGQGLGNSPLHF
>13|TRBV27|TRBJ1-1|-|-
TGTGCCAGCCGCCTTGGGATGAACACTGAAGCTTTCTTT
CASRLGMNTEAFF
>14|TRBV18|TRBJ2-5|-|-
TGTGCCAGCTCACCAAACCGGGTTGGGGAGACCCAGTACTTC
CASSPNRVGETQYF
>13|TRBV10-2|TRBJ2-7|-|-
TGCGCCAGCAGTGAGGGGACAACCTACGAGCAGTACTTC
CASSEGTTYEQYF
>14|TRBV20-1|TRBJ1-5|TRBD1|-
TGCAGTGCAAGTAAGACAGGGGGCGGTCAGCCCCAGCATTTT
CSASKTGGGQPQHF
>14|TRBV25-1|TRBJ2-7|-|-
TGTGCCAGCAGTGAGGGACACGGAGCCTACGAGCAGTACTTC
CASSEGHGAYEQYF
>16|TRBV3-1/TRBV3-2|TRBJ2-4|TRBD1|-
TGTGCCAGCAGCCCAAAGGGGGCTGGAGCCAAAAACATTCAGTACTTC
CASSPKGAGAKNIQYF
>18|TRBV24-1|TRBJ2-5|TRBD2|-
TGTGCCACCAGTGATTTCGGACTAGCGGGAGTTTATCAAGAGACCCAGTACTTC
CATSDFGLAGVYQETQYF
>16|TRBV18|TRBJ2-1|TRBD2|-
TGTGCCAGCTCACCTCGACTAGCGGGGGTCAACAATGAGCAGTTCTTC
CASSPRLAGVNNEQFF
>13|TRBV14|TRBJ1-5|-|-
TGTGCCAGCAGCCAAGATCACAATCAGCCCCAGCATTTT
CASSQDHNQPQHF
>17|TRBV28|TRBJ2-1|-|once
TGTGCCAGCAGCTCTGACTCGGACTACTCCTACGACAATGAGCAGTTCTTC
CASSSDSDYSYDNEQFF
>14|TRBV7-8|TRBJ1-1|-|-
TGTGCCAGCAGCAGACGTGGGGGGAACACTGAAGCTTTCTTT
CASSRRGGNTEAFF
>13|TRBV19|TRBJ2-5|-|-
TGTGCCAGTAGTGTCGGCAACCAAGAGACCCAGTACTTC
CASSVGNQETQYF
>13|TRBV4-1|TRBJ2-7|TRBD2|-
TGCGCCAGCAGCTCGGGGGGGCCCTGGGAGCAGTACTTC
CASSSGGPWEQYF
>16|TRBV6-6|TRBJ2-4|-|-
TGTGCCAGCAGCGCCCTAATCGGGGAGGCCAAAAACATTCAGTACTTC
CASSALIGEAKNIQYF
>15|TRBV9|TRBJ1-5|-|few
TGTGCCAGCAGCGCGACGACAGGCAGCAATCAGCCCCAGCATTTT
CASSATTGSNQPQHF
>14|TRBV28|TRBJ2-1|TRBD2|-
TGTGCCAGCAGTTTAAGCGGGAGTACGAATGAGCAGTTCTTC
CASSLSGSTNEQFF
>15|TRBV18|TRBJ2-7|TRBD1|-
TGTGCCAGCTCACCACCTTCGGGACAGAAGTACGAGCAGTACTTC
CASSPPSGQKYEQYF
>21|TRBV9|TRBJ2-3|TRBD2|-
TGTGCCAGCAGCGCCTTAACACCGGGACTAGCGGAATTGGCACCCACAGATACGCAGTATTTT
CASSALTPGLAELAPTDTQYF
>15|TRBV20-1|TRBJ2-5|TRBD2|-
TGCAGTGCTAGTCGTCTAGCGGGGCCCCAAGAGACCCAGTACTTC
CSASRLAGPQETQYF
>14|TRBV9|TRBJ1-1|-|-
TGTGCCAGCAGCGTACAGGGGATGAACACTGAAGCTTTCTTT
CASSVQGMNTEAFF
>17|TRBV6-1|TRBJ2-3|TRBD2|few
TGTGCCAGCAGTGAGCACAGCGGGAGCGGGGGGACAGATACGCAGTATTTT
CASSEHSGSGGTDTQYF
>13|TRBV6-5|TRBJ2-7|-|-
TGTGCCAGCAGTTCGACTACCTCCTACGAGCAGTACTTC
CASSSTTSYEQYF
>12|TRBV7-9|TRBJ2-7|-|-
TGTGCCAGCAGCGTGAGCTCCTACGAGCAGTACTTC
CASSVSSYEQYF
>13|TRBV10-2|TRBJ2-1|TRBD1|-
TGCGCCAGCAGTGGAGACAGGGCGACTGAGCAGTTCTTC
CASSGDRATEQFF
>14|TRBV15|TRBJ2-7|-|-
TGTGCCACCAGCAGAGAGGCCGGAGCCTACGAGCAGTACTTC
CATSREAGAYEQYF
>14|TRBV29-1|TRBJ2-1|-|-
TGCAGCGGCCACAGGGCAAGCTCCTACAATGAGCAGTTCTTC
CSGHRASSYNEQFF
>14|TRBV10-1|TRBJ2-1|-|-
TGCGCCAGCAGTAAGGGGGGCTCCTACAATGAGCAGTTCTTC
CASSKGGSYNEQFF
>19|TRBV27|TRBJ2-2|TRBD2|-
TGTGCCAGCAGCCCCCATCTGAGACTAGCGGGTACGAACACCGGGGAGCTGTTTTTT
CASSPHLRLAGTNTGELFF
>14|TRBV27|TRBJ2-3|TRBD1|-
TGTGCCAGCAGACGAGACAGGGGGACAGATACGCAGTATTTT
CASRRDRGTDTQYF
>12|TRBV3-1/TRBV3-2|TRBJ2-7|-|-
TGTGCCAGCAGCCCTTCCGCCTACGAGCAGTACTTC
CASSPSAYEQYF